These 28 T cell receptor beta chains share one sample of origin, sequenced in a study of blood T cell repertoires in COVID-19. Sequenced by immunoSEQ multiplex PCR; TCRdb stores in-frame clones only, minus some. The sample yields around 150,000 clones, about 86% seen once. Material: peripheral blood. Receptors were obtained from a woman aged 40 to 50 with acute or convalescent COVID-19.

There are a few counts of this clone. This chain joins TRBV5-5 and TRBJ1-2; 7 bases are a match to TRBD1. The CDR3 extends over 15 amino acids. The junction had 10 bases not matched to a gene; V was cut back by 3 bases and J by 5 bases. Germline CDR1 SGHKS, CDR2 YYEKEE (reference sequence). For the CDR3, the DNA is TGTGCCAGCAGCTCGATTGGGGACAGCCCATATGGCTACACCTTC. Residues: CASSSIGDSPYGYTF.

CDR3 protein: CAGWMAVREGETDTQYF. CDR3 sequence (DNA): TGTGCCGGCTGGATGGCGGTCCGGGAGGGGGAAACAGATACGCAGTATTTT. The V and J genes are TRBV30 and TRBJ2-3; 8 bases line up with TRBD2. This CDR3 has 17 residues. Per the germline V gene, CDR1 is GTSNPN and CDR2 is SVGIG (reference sequence). V lost 8 bases and J lost 3; bases outside the gene matches: 19.

This clone was detected once. The chain joins TRBV29-1 to TRBJ1-1; 9 nucleotides line up with TRBD1. Germline loops: CDR1 SQVTM, CDR2 ANQGSEA. Unmatched junction bases numbered 1, after V lost 4 bases and J lost 4 bases. The CDR3 is made up of 12 amino acids. CDR3 bases: TGCAGCGTTGGGACAGGGGTCACTGAAGCTTTCTTT. This encodes CSVGTGVTEAFF.

This clone showed up just a few times. V gene TRBV7-2 combines with J gene TRBJ2-7; weak D call: TRBD1 (6 bases). This CDR3 spans 13 amino acids. The germline CDR1 and CDR2 sequences are SGHTA and FQGNSA. The V gene lost 2 bases and the J gene lost 5 bases, with 10 bases spanning the gap. The CDR3 sequence is CASSLRGYHEQYF. CDR3 coding DNA: TGTGCCAGCAGCTTAAGGGGGTACCACGAGCAGTACTTC.

Of note for this clone: The same CDR3 also results from other DNA sequences found in this sample. The chain combines TRBV5-1 with TRBJ1-6; D is perhaps TRBD1 (6 bases). V was shortened by 3 bases and J by 8 bases, with 12 bases between the two germline ends. The CDR3 runs to 14 residues. From germline, CDR1 is SGHRS and CDR2 YFSETQ. The CDR3 bases are TGCGCCAGCAGCTCCACAGGGCTGGATTCACCCCTCCACTTT. It codes for CASSSTGLDSPLHF.

J is TRBJ1-5 and V is TRBV18; maybe TRBD1 (5 bases). Germline loops: CDR1 KGHSH, CDR2 LQKENI. The CDR3 totals 14 residues. Trimming stripped 3 bases from V and 7 bases from J, with 13 bases between. The CDR3 sequence is CASSPGGARQPQHF. CDR3 sequence (DNA): TGTGCCAGCTCACCGGGAGGGGCGAGGCAGCCCCAGCATTTT.

V and J are TRBV19 and TRBJ2-3, with TRBD1 matching 11 bases. Losses at the gene ends were 8 bases for V and 7 bases for J; bases not matched to a gene: 8. CDR1 is LNHDA, CDR2 SQIVND, per germline (reference sequence). CDR3 length: 14 amino acids. CDR3 sequence reads: CASRTGGLGNTQYF. CDR3 in DNA: TGTGCCAGTCGGACAGGGGGCTTGGGAAATACGCAGTATTTT.

The chain couples TRBV5-1 to TRBJ1-1; 8 nucleotides line up with TRBD1. The CDR3 contains 15 residues. Trimming took 6 bases from V and 3 from J; bases not matched to a gene: 10. The V gene's germline CDR1 is SGHRS and CDR2 YFSETQ. This chain's CDR3 is CASKTLQQGDTEAFF. The CDR3 coding sequence is TGCGCCAGCAAGACCCTACAACAGGGGGACACTGAAGCTTTCTTT.

The rearrangement joins TRBV18 to TRBJ2-1; 7 nucleotides align to TRBD2. This CDR3 spans 13 amino acids. The J segment lost 9 bases and the V segment lost 5 bases, leaving 7 bases of the junction unmatched. Germline V gives CDR1 KGHSH, CDR2 LQKENI. The CDR3 loop reads CASSSPLAPEQFF. CDR3 coding DNA: TGTGCCAGCTCATCTCCACTAGCGCCTGAGCAGTTCTTC.

V gene TRBV6-1 combines with J gene TRBJ1-2; TRBD1 matches at 7 bases. V shed 0 bases, J shed 4 bases, and the junction held 2 bases outside the gene matches. CDR1 is MNHNS and CDR2 is SASEGT in the germline V gene. The CDR3 has 14 amino acids. The CDR3, as DNA: TGTGCCAGCAGTGAAGCCGGGACAGTCTATGGCTACACCTTC. It yields the protein CASSEAGTVYGYTF.

The chain has TRBV7-2 and TRBJ1-2, with 8 bases fitting TRBD1. In germline, CDR1 is SGHTA, CDR2 FQGNSA. The CDR3 loop spans 17 amino acids. The trim removed 1 base at V and 3 bases at J, leaving 10 bases unmatched. CDR3 bases: TGTGCCAGCAGCTTAGGGACAGGGAAATTAATTGACTATGGCTACACCTTC. Encoded protein: CASSLGTGKLIDYGYTF.

The chain is built from TRBV7-9 and TRBJ2-7, with D tentatively TRBD1 (6 bases). V lost 3 bases and J lost 7, with 10 bases in between. The CDR3 is 12 residues long. Germline-derived CDR1 and CDR2 are SEHNR and FQNEAQ (reference sequence). CDR3 residues: CASSFPDREQYF. As DNA, the CDR3 is TGTGCCAGCAGCTTCCCCGACAGGGAGCAGTACTTC.

The rearrangement links TRBV10-3 to TRBJ1-5, with TRBD1 matching over 7 bases. V trimming: 4 bases; J trimming: 3 bases; junction bases outside the gene matches: 3. Germline V CDR1 and CDR2: ENHRY, SYGVKD. The CDR3 length is 14 residues. The CDR3 nucleotides are TGTGCCATCAGTGTCGGACAGGACAATCAGCCCCAGCATTTT. As protein: CAISVGQDNQPQHF.

V gene TRBV24-1 combines with J gene TRBJ2-2; D is possibly TRBD1 (5 bases). Trimming shortened V by 2 bases and J by 4 bases, and 19 bases separated the two germline ends. Germline lookup yields CDR1 KGHDR and CDR2 SFDVKD. The CDR3 has 18 amino acids. The CDR3 here is CATSDSNLGAGITGELFF. In DNA, the CDR3 is TGTGCCACCAGTGATTCAAACCTAGGGGCAGGGATCACCGGGGAGCTGTTTTTT.

V gene TRBV30 combines with J gene TRBJ1-3; D uncertain. Germline V CDR1 and CDR2: GTSNPN, SVGIG (reference sequence). V dropped 3 bases and J dropped 10 bases, with 19 bases sitting between them. This CDR3 is 14 amino acids long. CDR3 loop: CAWRPLTALATIYF. The CDR3 nucleotides read TGTGCCTGGAGACCCCTAACAGCTCTGGCGACCATATATTTT.

The chain couples TRBV5-1 to TRBJ1-1; D gene unclear. The V gene's germline CDR1 is SGHRS and CDR2 YFSETQ. There are 12 residues in the CDR3. V was trimmed by 2 bases and J by 5 bases, leaving 7 bases between them. CDR3 amino acids: CASSFGSTEAFF. DNA of the CDR3: TGCGCCAGCAGCTTCGGGAGTACTGAAGCTTTCTTT.

The chain couples TRBV7-8 to TRBJ2-7; 7 bases agree with TRBD2. CDR1 and CDR2 from the germline V gene are SGHVS and FQNEAQ. V lost 1 base and J lost 0; bases outside the gene matches: 12. This CDR3 comprises 18 residues. The CDR3 coding sequence is TGTGCCAGCAGCTTAGTTCAAGCGGGATTCGTTAGCTCCTACGAGCAGTACTTC. It is translated as CASSLVQAGFVSSYEQYF. Full variable domain (outside the CDR3, taken from reference TRBV7-8 and TRBJ2-7): GAGVSQSPRYKVAKRGQDVALRCDPISGHVSLFWYQQALGQGPEFLTYFQNEAQLDKSGLPSDRFFAERPEGSVSTLKIQRTQQEDSAVYLCASSLVQAGFVSSYEQYFGPGTRLTVT.

The V call is TRBV4-3, the J call TRBJ2-3; D might be TRBD2 (7 bases). The V and J ends lost 6 bases and 3 bases respectively, with 13 bases between them. The CDR3 runs 14 residues. CDR1 and CDR2 (germline): LGHNA, YSLEER. The CDR3 nucleotides are TGCGCCAGCAGGCCTGGGGGGGCAACAGATACGCAGTATTTT. Its protein product is CASRPGGATDTQYF.

This chain uses TRBV11-2 with TRBJ2-7, with D perhaps TRBD2 (5 bases). CDR3 length: 15 residues. Deletions cut 1 base from V and 0 bases from J, with 10 bases between. Per the germline V gene, CDR1 is SGHAT and CDR2 is FQNNGV. CDR3: CASSLGTLASYEQYF. In DNA form, the CDR3 reads TGTGCCAGCAGCTTAGGTACGCTAGCCTCCTACGAGCAGTACTTC.

The chain links TRBV5-5 to TRBJ2-3; D not resolved. The CDR3 spans 14 residues. The germline V gene has CDR1 SGHKS and CDR2 YYEKEE (reference sequence). V was cut by 4 bases and J by 7 bases, with 16 bases left in between. The CDR3, as DNA: TGTGCCAGCAGCCCTTCCCTGATAGTGAATACGCAGTATTTT. Amino acids: CASSPSLIVNTQYF.

This chain connects TRBV4-3 to TRBJ1-1, with D maybe TRBD1 (5 bases). Trimming left V 1 base short and J 6 bases short, with 15 bases between. The CDR3 loop spans 15 amino acids. CDR1 is LGHNA, CDR2 YSLEER, per germline. The CDR3, as DNA: TGCGCCAGCAGCCAAGGGGGGGGACGAAGCGCTGAAGCTTTCTTT. Translating gives CASSQGGGRSAEAFF.

The chain combines TRBV5-6 with TRBJ2-7, with TRBD2 identical over 9 bases. The CDR3 totals 13 residues. Trimming removed 9 bases from V and 5 bases from J; junction bases left unmatched: 9. Germline V gene data show CDR1 as SGHDT and CDR2 as YYEEEE. This CDR3 reads CATSLAGRDEQYF. The DNA for the CDR3 is TGTGCCACCTCACTAGCGGGTAGAGACGAGCAGTACTTC.

V and J are TRBV13 and TRBJ1-1; D uncertain. V was shortened by 6 bases and J by 3 bases, with 5 bases between the two germline ends. The CDR3 covers 11 residues. Germline CDR1 reads PRHDT; CDR2 reads FYEKMQ (reference sequence). This CDR3 is CASSRDTEAFF. CDR3 sequence (DNA): TGTGCCAGCAGTCGGGACACTGAAGCTTTCTTT.

The CDR3 loop is CASSPGAYEQYF. The CDR3 bases are TGTGCCAGCAGCCCAGGGGCCTACGAGCAGTACTTC. The chain is built from TRBV7-9 and TRBJ2-7, with D perhaps TRBD1 (6 bases). CDR3 length equals 12 residues. The V end was cut by 5 bases, the J end by 2 bases, with 7 bases between. Per germline, CDR1 SEHNR and CDR2 FQNEAQ (reference sequence).

The genes are TRBV19 and TRBJ1-6; D unresolved. This CDR3 is built from 14 residues. Germline lookup yields CDR1 LNHDA and CDR2 SQIVND (reference sequence). The V end lost 7 bases, the J end lost 7 bases, and 14 bases lay between the germline ends. The CDR3 sequence is CASNDILRNSPLHF. CDR3 DNA sequence: TGTGCCAGTAATGATATCCTAAGAAATTCACCCCTCCACTTT.

The chain employs TRBV7-8 and TRBJ2-7; TRBD2 is a possible D gene (5 bases). V lost 3 bases, J lost 1 base, and 10 bases lay in between. The CDR3 contains 14 residues. CDR1 SGHVS and CDR2 FQNEAQ come from the germline V gene. The CDR3 loop is CASSLLWESYEQYF. CDR3 coding DNA: TGTGCCAGCAGCTTGTTGTGGGAGTCCTACGAGCAGTACTTC.

The chain links TRBV4-3 to TRBJ1-4; 7 bases are shared with TRBD1. Germline V lookup: CDR1 LGHNA, CDR2 YSLEER. This CDR3 has 16 residues. The trim removed 1 base at V and 4 bases at J, leaving 6 bases unmatched. Here the CDR3 DNA reads TGCGCCAGCAGCCAAGGATCGGGACAGTATAATGAAAAACTGTTTTTT. It translates to CASSQGSGQYNEKLFF.

The chain employs TRBV3-1 (or the pseudogene TRBV3-2) and TRBJ1-2, with D hard to call. Germline CDR1 is LGHDT and CDR2 is YNNKEL (reference sequence). V was clipped by 2 bases and J by 1 base, with 5 bases between them. This CDR3 is built from 13 residues. The CDR3 sequence is CASSQNINYGYTF. The DNA for the CDR3 is TGTGCCAGCAGCCAAAATATTAACTATGGCTACACCTTC.